Sequencing of this TCR beta chain was carried out in a study of blood T cell repertoires in COVID-19. At the level of the study: Samples of COVID-19 (acute and convalescent) were obtained from the United States, Italy and Spain. From T cells, B-cell-depleted T cells, or PBMCs came the material, which was cDNA or gDNA.

This clone was recorded a few times. The authors' processing: Amplification from reference gene primers served as the basis for estimated nucleated cell counts. Here immunoSEQ multiplex PCR was the method, and the copy in TCRdb shows in-frame clones only, minus some. For V, J and clone size, that table is used; D and trimming come from the DNA. The profile shows over 200,000 clones, 75% to 95% of them singletons. Seattle patients were enrolled during active infection and followed longitudinally. The receptor's source is a person aged 18 to 35 with COVID-19, enrolled during active disease. The sequenced material came from peripheral blood.

The CDR3 sequence is CATSRAIGETQYF. Written as DNA, the CDR3 is TGTGCCACCAGCAGGGCAATTGGAGAGACCCAGTACTTC. V is TRBV15 and J is TRBJ2-5, with D unresolved. This CDR3 spans 13 amino acids. V gave up 3 bases and J gave up 4 bases, with 9 bases separating them. Germline loops: CDR1 LNHNV, CDR2 YYDKDF (reference sequence).